This T cell receptor beta chain was sequenced for a study of T-cell reconstitution after alpha-beta-depleted transplantation in children. TCRbeta library preparation incorporated unique molecular identifiers. From the PCR reads, TCRdb called clonotypes with MiXCR, one entry per CDR3 protein. The table shows 350,000 to 400,000 distinct CDR3 sequences, with around 21% occurring only once. This clonotype has ten or more counts. The CDR3 sequence is 12 residues long. Germline V gene data show CDR1 as DFQATT and CDR2 as SNEGSKA (reference sequence). Deletions cut 3 bases from V and 4 bases from J, with 8 bases between.

The chain employs TRBV20-1 and TRBJ2-3; D remains ambiguous. The receptor's source is a human donor who donated a stem cell graft to a child with acute myeloid leukemia. This sample comprised PBMCs from the stem cell graft donor, obtained from the stem cell graft. The CDR3 protein is CSARTWADTQYF. Here the CDR3 DNA reads TGCAGTGCTAGGACTTGGGCAGATACGCAGTATTTT.